These 15 T cell receptor beta chains were sequenced from one sample in a study of T-cell memory formation after mild COVID-19. TCRdb recomputed calls from the 5' RACE reads with MiXCR, one row per CDR3 protein. The sample shows around 29,000 distinct CDR3 sequences, around 10% of them seen only once. The sequenced material came from PBMCs or a T cell subset sorted from them (not recorded which). Every receptor here comes from an adult woman who had mild COVID-19 (a few samples of this study predate the infection). Cell type and time point are not known.

Many counts were recorded for this clonotype. The genes are TRBV9 and TRBJ2-5; TRBD1 matches at 7 bases. This CDR3 has 14 residues. The germline V gene has CDR1 SGDLS and CDR2 YYNGEE. The junction had 2 bases not matched to a gene; V was cut back by 0 bases and J by 3 bases. The CDR3 DNA follows: TGTGCCAGCAGCGTAGACAGGGGTGAAGAGACCCAGTACTTC. Its protein is CASSVDRGEETQYF.

This clonotype has ten or more counts. This chain connects TRBV5-1 to TRBJ2-7; the match to TRBD1 covers 9 bases. The V gene's germline CDR1 is SGHRS and CDR2 YFSETQ. CDR3 length: 14 amino acids. Trimming cost V 4 bases and J 0 bases; bases outside gene matches: 2. Written as DNA, the CDR3 is TGCGCCAGCAGCCCGGGACAGGGCTCCTACGAGCAGTACTTC. This translates into CASSPGQGSYEQYF.

This clonotype came up many times. V and J are TRBV27 and TRBJ1-5; 9 bases agree with TRBD1. The CDR3 is 16 amino acids. The trim removed 2 bases at V and 2 bases at J, leaving 4 bases unmatched. Germline-derived CDR1 and CDR2 are MNHEY and SMNVEV (reference sequence). CDR3 amino acids: CASSLRQGVRNQPQHF. The CDR3 bases are TGTGCCAGCAGTTTAAGACAGGGGGTGCGCAATCAGCCCCAGCATTTT.

The CDR3 region is CASSLGRQGDIYEQYF. As DNA, the CDR3 is TGCGCCAGCAGCTTAGGTCGGCAGGGGGACATCTACGAGCAGTACTTC. The chain employs TRBV5-1 and TRBJ2-7, with 7 bases matching TRBD1. V lost 2 bases, J lost 3 bases, and 11 bases stayed unmatched. Germline loops: CDR1 SGHRS, CDR2 YFSETQ. The CDR3 has 16 residues.

This clonotype was seen repeatedly, ten times or more. V is TRBV7-9 and J is TRBJ1-2; D not certain. The V end was cut by 3 bases, the J end by 4 bases, with 12 bases between. This CDR3 spans 14 amino acids. Germline CDR1 is SEHNR and CDR2 is FQNEAQ (reference sequence). The CDR3 sequence is CASSLLGVGYGYTF. DNA of the CDR3: TGTGCCAGCAGCTTGCTTGGGGTGGGCTATGGCTACACCTTC.

This clonotype showed up many times. This CDR3 reads CSARDLFRTSGSTDTQYF. In DNA form, the CDR3 reads TGCAGTGCTAGAGATTTGTTCAGGACTAGCGGGAGCACAGATACGCAGTATTTT. J is TRBJ2-3 and V is TRBV20-1; 11 positions agree with TRBD2. Trimming took 0 bases from V and 0 from J; bases not matched to a gene: 8. CDR1 is DFQATT, CDR2 SNEGSKA, per germline (reference sequence). The CDR3 has 18 residues.

This clonotype was picked up many times. This chain connects TRBV24-1 to TRBJ2-5; D gene unclear. There are 12 residues in the CDR3. Germline loops: CDR1 KGHDR, CDR2 SFDVKD. Trimming stripped 3 bases from V and 5 bases from J, with 6 bases between. This chain's CDR3 is CATSDRSETQYF. The CDR3 DNA reads TGTGCCACCAGTGATCGATCGGAGACCCAGTACTTC.

The chain recombines TRBV4-1 with TRBJ1-2; TRBD1 is a possible D gene (5 bases). The V end lost 0 bases, the J end lost 4 bases, and 18 bases lay between the germline ends. Germline V CDR1 and CDR2: MGHRA, YSYEKL. The CDR3 runs to 17 residues. In DNA form, the CDR3 reads TGCGCCAGCAGCCAAGATCCACCCCCGGGACTAGGCTATGGCTACACCTTC. It yields the protein CASSQDPPPGLGYGYTF.

Ten or more counts support this clonotype. The chain uses TRBV7-2 and TRBJ1-2; tentatively, D is TRBD1 (5 bases). Trimming stripped 1 base from V and 6 bases from J, with 9 bases between. Per germline, CDR1 SGHTA and CDR2 FQGNSA. The CDR3 has 13 amino acids. The CDR3, as DNA: TGTGCCAGCAGCTTAGAGAGGGGCGATGGCTACACCTTC. Translating it yields CASSLERGDGYTF.

This clonotype counts as medium-sized. This chain links TRBV6-6 with TRBJ2-1; D ambiguous. The CDR3 loop spans 15 amino acids. Trimming cost V 2 bases and J 0 bases, with 8 bases left between them. CDR1 is MNHNY and CDR2 is SVGAGI in the germline V gene (reference sequence). The CDR3 is CASSYEASSYNEQFF. In DNA, the CDR3 is TGTGCCAGCAGTTACGAGGCGAGCTCCTACAATGAGCAGTTCTTC.

Ten or more counts support this clonotype. The rearrangement joins TRBV6-4 to TRBJ2-3; no clear D. The CDR3 is 12 amino acids. The germline V and J ends were trimmed by 3 bases and 3 bases, with 4 bases remaining between them. The germline V gene encodes CDR1 MRHNA and CDR2 SNTAGT. This CDR3 is CASSEGTDTQYF. CDR3 nucleotide sequence: TGTGCCAGCAGTGAGGGGACAGATACGCAGTATTTT.

This clonotype occurred many times. The chain recombines TRBV18 with TRBJ1-1, with D uncertain. Germline V gene lookup returns CDR1 KGHSH and CDR2 LQKENI. V lost 3 bases, J lost 6 bases, and 8 bases lay in between. This CDR3 has 12 amino acids. The CDR3 DNA sequence: TGTGCCAGCTCACCTACCCAGCCTGAAGCTTTCTTT. Residues: CASSPTQPEAFF. The full variable domain, completed using reference TRBV18 and TRBJ1-1, is NAGVMQNPRHLVRRRGQEARLRCSPMKGHSHVYWYRQLPEEGLKFMVYLQKENIIDESGMPKERFSAEFPKEGPSILRIQQVVRGDSAAYFCASSPTQPEAFFGQGTRLTVV.

Many counts were recorded for this clonotype. This rearrangement joins TRBV4-1 to TRBJ2-3; 7 positions agree with TRBD1. The CDR3 extends over 18 amino acids. Germline trimming cut 5 bases from V and 0 bases from J; bases unmatched to any gene: 14. CDR1 is MGHRA and CDR2 is YSYEKL in the germline V gene. The CDR3 protein is CASSRGLAPSSSTDTQYF. Here the CDR3 DNA reads TGCGCCAGCAGCAGGGGGCTAGCCCCCTCCTCTAGCACAGATACGCAGTATTTT.

This clonotype was found many times. The chain couples TRBV12-3 or TRBV12-4 to TRBJ2-5; D not resolved. There are 12 residues in the CDR3. V lost 3 bases and J 6 bases, leaving 8 bases between the germline ends. Here the CDR3 reads CASSFPSQTQYF. In DNA form, the CDR3 reads TGTGCCAGCAGTTTCCCATCGCAGACCCAGTACTTC.

This clonotype occurred many times. V gene TRBV6-2 or TRBV6-3 combines with J gene TRBJ1-2, with no clear D. The germline V and J ends were trimmed by 4 bases and 8 bases, with 17 bases remaining between them. The germline gives CDR1 MNHEY, CDR2 SVGEGT. The CDR3 totals 14 residues. The CDR3 protein is CASSFVRTAIGYTF. The CDR3 DNA follows: TGTGCCAGCAGTTTTGTCCGGACTGCAATCGGCTACACCTTC.